This T cell receptor (beta chain) was captured by sequencing in a study of blood T cell repertoires in COVID-19 (dated by TCRdb to about 2020). Looking at the study overall: Collaborator samples came from the United States, Italy and Spain and covered acute and convalescent phases of COVID-19. The prospective study material was composed of cDNA or gDNA derived from T cells, B-cell-depleted T cells, or PBMCs. Where HLA class I and class II types were available, the types were taken from metadata supplied by the sample provider, not from assay-based typing. Deeply sampled blood TCRbeta repertoires from subjects exposed to, actively infected with, or recovered from COVID-19 were included in the dataset. Samples came from the ongoing ImmuneRACE study (first 160 participants) plus 1,254 subjects from 6 global collaborators. The repertoires were released in a freely available public database intended as a resource for research on the immune response to SARS-CoV-2. A de-identified subject ID, COVID-19 status, age in years and sex were almost always included in the sample metadata.

As for this clone: This clone's antigen is unknown. The input lacks base qualities; no much larger clone sits a single base away.

The immunoSEQ Assay, a bias-controlled multiplex PCR, was used to amplify TCRbeta CDR3 regions from genomic DNA. On the study's bioinformatics: Nucleated cell counts per sample were estimated from amplification of reference gene primers within the assay. To quantify the absolute abundance of each unique TCRbeta CDR3 rearrangement, sequence reads were collapsed and filtered. For each sample, productive Simpson clonality was calculated by taking the square root of Simpson's diversity index across productive rearrangements. The table was pulled from immuneACCESS by TCRdb, which kept in-frame rearrangements only. Such tables lose some clones; where checked, under half of the loss comes from unresolved V genes, and the rest has no known cause. That table is the source of V, J and clone size, and D and trimming were worked out from the DNA. The sample yields about 430,000 clones; 70% to 90% were counted once. Roughly 1.4% of the sample goes to the ten largest clones.

The paper's findings and limits, for the study overall: Clinical and demographic metadata were provided uncurated, with the amount varying by source and participant.

Participants in the prospective study were aged about 18 to 95 years, lived in under 30 United States geographic areas, and enrolled through a virtual design. To assign participants to cohorts, the prospective study relied on clinical history that participants themselves reported in a screening survey and a study questionnaire. Exposed participants had been in contact, within 2 weeks of entering the study, with a person who had a PCR-confirmed or clinician-diagnosed case of COVID-19. In the prospective study, whole blood, serum and a nasopharyngeal or oropharyngeal swab were collected from each participant by mobile phlebotomists. Over a roughly 2-month period, participants in the prospective study had the option of providing additional blood draws and questionnaires. Blood samples from the prospective study were shipped frozen or at room temperature prior to DNA extraction. The TCR comes from a woman aged 18-29 years who had been exposed to COVID-19. The sample was PBMCs or T cells enriched from blood (not recorded which).

The DNA sequence is as follows: TGTGCCAGCAGTCTGGGGGCCTTTGGAGGCTACACCTTC. Its protein is CASSLGAFGGYTF. This chain joins TRBV28 to TRBJ1-2, and TRBD1 may be the D gene, going by 6 matching bases. V gives up 5 bases and J gives up 8 bases, and the segment between their germline ends measures 15 bases. Inclusive of the bounding cysteine and phenylalanine, the CDR3 is 13 residues long. Of all the DNA, just the CDR3 is kept, 39 bases in frame from base 1. The germline V gene supplies CDR1 MDHEN and CDR2 SYDVKM.